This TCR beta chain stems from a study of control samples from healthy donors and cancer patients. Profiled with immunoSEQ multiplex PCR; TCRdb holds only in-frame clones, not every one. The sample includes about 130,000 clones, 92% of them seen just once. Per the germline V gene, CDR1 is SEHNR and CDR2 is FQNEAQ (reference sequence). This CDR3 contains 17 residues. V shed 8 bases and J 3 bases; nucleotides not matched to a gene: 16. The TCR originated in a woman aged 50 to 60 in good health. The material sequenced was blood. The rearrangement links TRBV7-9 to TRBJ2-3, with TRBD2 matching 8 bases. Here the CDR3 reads CASEGTSDSVGTDTQYF. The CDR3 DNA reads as TGTGCCAGCGAAGGGACTAGTGATAGTGTTGGGACAGATACGCAGTATTTT.